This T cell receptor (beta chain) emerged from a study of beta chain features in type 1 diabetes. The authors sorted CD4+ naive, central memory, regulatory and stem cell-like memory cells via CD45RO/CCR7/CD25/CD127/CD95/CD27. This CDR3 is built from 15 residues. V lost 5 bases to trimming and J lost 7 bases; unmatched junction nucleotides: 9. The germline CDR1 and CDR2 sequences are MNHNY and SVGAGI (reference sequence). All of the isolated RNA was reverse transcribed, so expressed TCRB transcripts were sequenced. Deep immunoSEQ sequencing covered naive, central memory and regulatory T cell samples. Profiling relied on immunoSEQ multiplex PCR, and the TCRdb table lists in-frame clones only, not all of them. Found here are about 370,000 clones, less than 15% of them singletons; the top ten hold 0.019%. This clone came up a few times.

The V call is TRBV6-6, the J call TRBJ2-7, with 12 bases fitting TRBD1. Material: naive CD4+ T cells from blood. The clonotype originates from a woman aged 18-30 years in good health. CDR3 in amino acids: CASSPRDRGRLEQYF. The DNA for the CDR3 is TGTGCCAGCAGTCCTCGGGACAGGGGGCGTTTGGAGCAGTACTTC.